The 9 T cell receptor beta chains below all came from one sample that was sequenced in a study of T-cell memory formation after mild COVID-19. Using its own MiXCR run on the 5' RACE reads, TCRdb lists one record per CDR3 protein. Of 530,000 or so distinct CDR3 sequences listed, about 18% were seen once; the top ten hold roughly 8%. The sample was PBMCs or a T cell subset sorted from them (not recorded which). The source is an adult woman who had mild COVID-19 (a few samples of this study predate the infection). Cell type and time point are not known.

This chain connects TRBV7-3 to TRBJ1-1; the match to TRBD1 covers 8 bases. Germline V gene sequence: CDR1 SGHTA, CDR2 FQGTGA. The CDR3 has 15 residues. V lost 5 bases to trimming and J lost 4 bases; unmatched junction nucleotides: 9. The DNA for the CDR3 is TGTGCCAGCAGCCCCCAAAAAACAGGGGGCACTGAAGCTTTCTTT. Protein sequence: CASSPQKTGGTEAFF.

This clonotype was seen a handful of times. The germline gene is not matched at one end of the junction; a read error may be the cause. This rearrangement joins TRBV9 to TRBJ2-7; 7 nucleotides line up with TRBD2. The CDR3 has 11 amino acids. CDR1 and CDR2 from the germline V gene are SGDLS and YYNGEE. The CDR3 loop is CAMILGRGTFF. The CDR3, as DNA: TGTGCCATGATCCTTGGGCGGGGGACTTTTTTC.

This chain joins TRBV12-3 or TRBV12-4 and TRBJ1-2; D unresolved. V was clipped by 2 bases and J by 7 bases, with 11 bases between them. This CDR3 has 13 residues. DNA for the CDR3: TGTGCCAGCAGTTTACGGCAGGTATCTGGCTACACCTTC. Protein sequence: CASSLRQVSGYTF.

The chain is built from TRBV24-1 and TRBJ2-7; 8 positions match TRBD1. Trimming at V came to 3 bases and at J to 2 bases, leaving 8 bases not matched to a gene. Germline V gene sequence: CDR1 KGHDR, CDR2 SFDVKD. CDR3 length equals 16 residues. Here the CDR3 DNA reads TGTGCCACCAGTGATAGACAGGGGACCATCCCCTACGAGCAGTACTTC. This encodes CATSDRQGTIPYEQYF.

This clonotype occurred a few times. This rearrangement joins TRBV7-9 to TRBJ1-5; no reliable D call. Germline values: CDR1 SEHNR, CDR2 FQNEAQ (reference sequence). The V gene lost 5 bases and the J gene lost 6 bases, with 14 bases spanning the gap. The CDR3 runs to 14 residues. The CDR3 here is CASSNAGNVQPQHF. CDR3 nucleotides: TGTGCCAGCAGCAATGCGGGGAACGTTCAGCCCCAGCATTTT.

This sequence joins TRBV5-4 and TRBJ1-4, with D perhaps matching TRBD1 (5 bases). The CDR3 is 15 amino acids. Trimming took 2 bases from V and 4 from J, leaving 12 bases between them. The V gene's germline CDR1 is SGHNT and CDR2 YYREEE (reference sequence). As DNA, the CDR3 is TGTGCCAGCAGCTTAAATTCCAGGGTTAATGAAAAACTGTTTTTT. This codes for CASSLNSRVNEKLFF.

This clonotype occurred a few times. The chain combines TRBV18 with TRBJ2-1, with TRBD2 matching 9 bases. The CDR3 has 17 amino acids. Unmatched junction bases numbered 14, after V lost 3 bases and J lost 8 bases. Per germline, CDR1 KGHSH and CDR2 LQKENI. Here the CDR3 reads CASSPPLAGNFWDEQFF. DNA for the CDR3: TGTGCCAGCTCACCCCCCCTAGCGGGAAACTTTTGGGATGAGCAGTTCTTC.

The CDR3 DNA follows: TGTGCCAGCAGCTTGGGGACTAGCGGGATCTCCTACGAGCAGTACTTC. Its protein product is CASSLGTSGISYEQYF. V gene TRBV7-9 combines with J gene TRBJ2-7; 13 bases match TRBD2. The V segment lost 3 bases and the J segment 0 bases; nucleotides outside the gene matches: 2. The CDR3 spans 16 residues. Germline V gene lookup returns CDR1 SEHNR and CDR2 FQNEAQ (reference sequence). The whole variable domain, remainder taken from reference TRBV7-9 and TRBJ2-7, is DTGVSQNPRHKITKRGQNVTFRCDPISEHNRLYWYRQTLGQGPEFLTYFQNEAQLEKSRLLSDRFSAERPKGSFSTLEIQRTEQGDSAMYLCASSLGTSGISYEQYFGPGTRLTVT.

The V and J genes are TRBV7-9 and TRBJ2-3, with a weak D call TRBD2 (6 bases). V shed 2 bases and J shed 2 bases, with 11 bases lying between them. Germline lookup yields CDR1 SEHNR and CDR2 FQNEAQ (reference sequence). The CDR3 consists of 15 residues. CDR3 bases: TGTGCCAGCAGCTTAACTAGCTCCATCACAGATACGCAGTATTTT. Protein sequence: CASSLTSSITDTQYF.